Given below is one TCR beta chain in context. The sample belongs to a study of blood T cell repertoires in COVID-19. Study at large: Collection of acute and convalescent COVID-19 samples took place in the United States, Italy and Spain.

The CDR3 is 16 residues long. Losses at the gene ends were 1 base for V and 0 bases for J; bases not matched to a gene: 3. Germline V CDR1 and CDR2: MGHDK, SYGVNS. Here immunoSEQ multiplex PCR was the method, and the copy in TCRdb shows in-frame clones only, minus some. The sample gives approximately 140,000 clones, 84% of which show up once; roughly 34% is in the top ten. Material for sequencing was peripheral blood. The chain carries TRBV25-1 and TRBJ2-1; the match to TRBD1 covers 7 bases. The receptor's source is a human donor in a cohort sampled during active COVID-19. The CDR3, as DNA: TGTGCCAGCAGTGAATCGACAGGGCGCTCCTACAATGAGCAGTTCTTC. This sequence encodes CASSESTGRSYNEQFF.